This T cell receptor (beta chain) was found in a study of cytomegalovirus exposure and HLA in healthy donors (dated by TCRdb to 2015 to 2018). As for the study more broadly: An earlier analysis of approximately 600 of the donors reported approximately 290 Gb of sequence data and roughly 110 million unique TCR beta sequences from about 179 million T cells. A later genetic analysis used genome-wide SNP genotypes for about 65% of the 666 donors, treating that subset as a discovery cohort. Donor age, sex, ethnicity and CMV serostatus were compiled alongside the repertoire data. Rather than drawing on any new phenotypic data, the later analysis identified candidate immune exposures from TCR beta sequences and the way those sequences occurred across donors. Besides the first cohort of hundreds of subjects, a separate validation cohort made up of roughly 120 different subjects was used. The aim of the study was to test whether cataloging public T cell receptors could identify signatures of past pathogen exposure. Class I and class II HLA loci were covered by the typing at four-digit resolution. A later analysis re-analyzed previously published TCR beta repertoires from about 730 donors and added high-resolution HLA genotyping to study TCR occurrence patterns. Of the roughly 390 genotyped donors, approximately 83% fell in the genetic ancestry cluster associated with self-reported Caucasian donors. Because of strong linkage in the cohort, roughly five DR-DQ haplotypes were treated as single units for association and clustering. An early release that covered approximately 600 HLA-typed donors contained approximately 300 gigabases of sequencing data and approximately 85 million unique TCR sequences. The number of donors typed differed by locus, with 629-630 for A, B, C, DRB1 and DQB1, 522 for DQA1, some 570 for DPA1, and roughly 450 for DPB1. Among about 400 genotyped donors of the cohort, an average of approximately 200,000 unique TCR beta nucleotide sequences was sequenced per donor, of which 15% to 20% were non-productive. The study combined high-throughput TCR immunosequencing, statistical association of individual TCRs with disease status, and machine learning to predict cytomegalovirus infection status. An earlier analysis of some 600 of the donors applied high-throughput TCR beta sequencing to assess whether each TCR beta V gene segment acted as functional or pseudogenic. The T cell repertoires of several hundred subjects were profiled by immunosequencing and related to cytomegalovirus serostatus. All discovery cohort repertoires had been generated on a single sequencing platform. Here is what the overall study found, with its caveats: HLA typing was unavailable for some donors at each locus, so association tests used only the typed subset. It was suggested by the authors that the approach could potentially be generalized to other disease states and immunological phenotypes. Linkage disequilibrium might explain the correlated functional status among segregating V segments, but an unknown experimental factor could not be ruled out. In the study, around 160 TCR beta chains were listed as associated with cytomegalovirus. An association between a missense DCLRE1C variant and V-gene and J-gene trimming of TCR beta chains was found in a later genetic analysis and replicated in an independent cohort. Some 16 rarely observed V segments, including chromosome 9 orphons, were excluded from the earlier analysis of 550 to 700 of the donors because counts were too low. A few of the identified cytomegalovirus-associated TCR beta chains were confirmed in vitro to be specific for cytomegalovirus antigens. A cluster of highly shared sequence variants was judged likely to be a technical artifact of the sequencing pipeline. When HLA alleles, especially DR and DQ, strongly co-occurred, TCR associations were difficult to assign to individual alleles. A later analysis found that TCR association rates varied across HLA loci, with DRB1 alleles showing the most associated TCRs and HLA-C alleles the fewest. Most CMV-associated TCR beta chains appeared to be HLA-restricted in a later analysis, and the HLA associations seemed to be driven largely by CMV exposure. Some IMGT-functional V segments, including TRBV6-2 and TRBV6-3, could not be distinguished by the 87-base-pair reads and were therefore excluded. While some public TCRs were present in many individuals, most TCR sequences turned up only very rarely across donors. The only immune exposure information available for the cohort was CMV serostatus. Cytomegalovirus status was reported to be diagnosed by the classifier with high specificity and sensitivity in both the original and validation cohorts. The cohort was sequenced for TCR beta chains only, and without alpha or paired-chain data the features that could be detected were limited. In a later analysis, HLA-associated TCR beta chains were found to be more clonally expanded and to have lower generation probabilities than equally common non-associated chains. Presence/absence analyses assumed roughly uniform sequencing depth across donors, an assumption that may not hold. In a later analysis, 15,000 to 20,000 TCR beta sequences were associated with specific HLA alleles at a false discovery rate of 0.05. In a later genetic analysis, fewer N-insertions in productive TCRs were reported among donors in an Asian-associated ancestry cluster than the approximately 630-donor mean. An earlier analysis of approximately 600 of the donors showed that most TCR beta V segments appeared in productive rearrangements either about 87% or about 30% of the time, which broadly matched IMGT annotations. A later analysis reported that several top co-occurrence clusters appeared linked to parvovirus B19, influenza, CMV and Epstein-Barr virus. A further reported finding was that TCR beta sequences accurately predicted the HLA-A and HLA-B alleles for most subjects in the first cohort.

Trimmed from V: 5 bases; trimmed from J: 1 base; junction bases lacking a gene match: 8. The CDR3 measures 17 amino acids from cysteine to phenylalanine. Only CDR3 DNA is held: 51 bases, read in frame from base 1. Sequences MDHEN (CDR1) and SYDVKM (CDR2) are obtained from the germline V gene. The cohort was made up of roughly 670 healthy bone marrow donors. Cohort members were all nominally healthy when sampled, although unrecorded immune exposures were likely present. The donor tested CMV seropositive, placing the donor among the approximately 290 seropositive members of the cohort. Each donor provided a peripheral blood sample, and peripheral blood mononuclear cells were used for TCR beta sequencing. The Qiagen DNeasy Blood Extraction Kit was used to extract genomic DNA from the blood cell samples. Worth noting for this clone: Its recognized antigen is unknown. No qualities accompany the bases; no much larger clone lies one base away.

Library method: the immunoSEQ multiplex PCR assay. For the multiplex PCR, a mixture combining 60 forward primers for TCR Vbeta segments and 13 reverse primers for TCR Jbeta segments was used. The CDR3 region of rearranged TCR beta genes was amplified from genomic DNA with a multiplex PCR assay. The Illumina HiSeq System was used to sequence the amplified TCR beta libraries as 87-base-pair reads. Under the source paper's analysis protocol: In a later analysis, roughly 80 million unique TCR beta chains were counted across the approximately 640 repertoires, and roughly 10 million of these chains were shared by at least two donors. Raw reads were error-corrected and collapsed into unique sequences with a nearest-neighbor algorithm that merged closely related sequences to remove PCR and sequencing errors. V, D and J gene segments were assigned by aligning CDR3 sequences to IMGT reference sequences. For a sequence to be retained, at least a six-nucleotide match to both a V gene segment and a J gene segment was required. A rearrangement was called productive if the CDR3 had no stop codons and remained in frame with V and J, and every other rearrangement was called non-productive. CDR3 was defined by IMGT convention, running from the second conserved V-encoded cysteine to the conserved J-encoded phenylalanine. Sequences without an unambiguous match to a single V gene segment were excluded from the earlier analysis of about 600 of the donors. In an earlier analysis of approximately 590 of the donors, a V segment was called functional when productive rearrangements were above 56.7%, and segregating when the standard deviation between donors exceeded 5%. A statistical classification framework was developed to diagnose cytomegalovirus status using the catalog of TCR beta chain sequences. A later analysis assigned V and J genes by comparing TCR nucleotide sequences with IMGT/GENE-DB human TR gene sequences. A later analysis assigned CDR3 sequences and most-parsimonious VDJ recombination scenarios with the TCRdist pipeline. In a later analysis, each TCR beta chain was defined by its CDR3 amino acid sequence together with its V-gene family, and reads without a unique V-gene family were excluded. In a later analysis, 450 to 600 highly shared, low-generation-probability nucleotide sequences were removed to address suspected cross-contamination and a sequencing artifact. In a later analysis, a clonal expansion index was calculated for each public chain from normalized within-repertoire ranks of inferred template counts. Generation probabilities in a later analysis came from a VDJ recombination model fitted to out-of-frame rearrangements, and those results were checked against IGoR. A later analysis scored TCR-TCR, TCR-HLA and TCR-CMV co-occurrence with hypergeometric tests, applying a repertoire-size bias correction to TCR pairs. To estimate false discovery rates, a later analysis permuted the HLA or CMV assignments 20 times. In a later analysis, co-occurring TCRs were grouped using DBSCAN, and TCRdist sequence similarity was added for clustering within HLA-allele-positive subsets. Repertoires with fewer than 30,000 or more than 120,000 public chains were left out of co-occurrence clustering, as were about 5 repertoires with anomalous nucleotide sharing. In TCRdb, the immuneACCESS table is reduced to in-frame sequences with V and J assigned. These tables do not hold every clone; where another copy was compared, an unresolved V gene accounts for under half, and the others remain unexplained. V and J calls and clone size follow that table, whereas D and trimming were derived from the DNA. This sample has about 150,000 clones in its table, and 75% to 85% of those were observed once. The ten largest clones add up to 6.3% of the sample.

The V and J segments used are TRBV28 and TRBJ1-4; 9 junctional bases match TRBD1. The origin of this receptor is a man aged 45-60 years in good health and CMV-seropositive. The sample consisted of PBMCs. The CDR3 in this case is CASSPDRGAETNEKLFF. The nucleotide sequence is TGTGCCAGCAGTCCCGACAGGGGGGCCGAAACTAATGAAAAACTGTTTTTT.